This T cell receptor beta chain was retrieved from a study of T-cell reconstitution after alpha-beta-depleted transplantation in children. There are many counts of this clonotype. TCRbeta library construction was performed incorporating unique molecular identifiers. TCRdb re-called the PCR reads with MiXCR, one entry per CDR3 protein. The repertoire consists of some 220,000 distinct CDR3 sequences, with about a tenth occurring once and the leading ten covering roughly 28%. This clonotype originated in a child younger than two with acute myeloid leukemia, due to receive a stem cell transplant. This specimen was PBMCs, taken before TCRalphabeta/CD19-depleted stem cell transplant.

CDR3 region: CASSVAMNTEAFF. CDR3 bases: TGTGCCAGCTCGGTTGCCATGAACACTGAAGCTTTCTTT. The chain employs TRBV12-3 or TRBV12-4 and TRBJ1-1; D not resolved. The CDR3 has 13 residues. V lost 8 bases, J lost 0 bases, and 10 bases lay in between.